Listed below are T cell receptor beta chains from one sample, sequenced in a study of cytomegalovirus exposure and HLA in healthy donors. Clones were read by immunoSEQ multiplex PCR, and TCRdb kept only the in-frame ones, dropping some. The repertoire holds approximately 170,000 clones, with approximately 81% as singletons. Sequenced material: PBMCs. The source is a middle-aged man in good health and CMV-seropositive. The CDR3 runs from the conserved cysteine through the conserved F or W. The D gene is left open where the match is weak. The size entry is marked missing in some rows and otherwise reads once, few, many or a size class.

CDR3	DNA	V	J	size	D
CASSFYRGPYEQYF	TGTGCCAGCAGTTTCTACAGGGGACCCTACGAGCAGTACTTC	TRBV6-5	TRBJ2-7	.	TRBD1
CASSHSWGVSNQPQHF	TGCGCCAGCAGCCACTCATGGGGAGTTAGCAATCAGCCCCAGCATTTT	TRBV4-1	TRBJ1-5	.	.
CASSLFRLGRETQYF	TGTGCCAGCAGCTTATTTCGGCTAGGCCGGGAGACCCAGTACTTC	TRBV7-2	TRBJ2-5	.	.
CASSLKGPANYGYTF	TGTGCCAGCAGTTTAAAGGGGCCAGCTAACTATGGCTACACCTTC	TRBV28	TRBJ1-2	.	.
CASSSLTGRRNYGYTF	TGTGCCAGCAGCTCTCTTACAGGGCGCCGTAACTATGGCTACACCTTC	TRBV11-2	TRBJ1-2	few	.
CASSPQERPAYEQYF	TGTGCCAGCAGCCCCCAGGAAAGGCCCGCCTACGAGCAGTACTTC	TRBV9	TRBJ2-7	.	.
CASKQRGGYNEQFF	TGTGCCAGCAAGCAGCGGGGGGGGTACAATGAGCAGTTCTTC	TRBV6-9	TRBJ2-1	.	TRBD2
CASSPSRKNQPQHF	TGTGCCAGTAGTCCCAGCAGGAAGAATCAGCCCCAGCATTTT	TRBV19	TRBJ1-5	.	.
CASSYGASVGQGTQYF	TGTGCCAGCAGTTATGGTGCTAGCGTAGGGCAAGGGACCCAGTACTTC	TRBV6-5	TRBJ2-5	many	.
CASSIAVYQPQHF	TGTGCCAGTAGTATAGCCGTTTATCAGCCCCAGCATTTT	TRBV19	TRBJ1-5	.	.
CASSQESGGGGTDTQYF	TGCGCCAGCAGCCAAGAGTCCGGGGGGGGCGGTACAGATACGCAGTATTTT	TRBV4-1	TRBJ2-3	once	TRBD2
CASSQVVASPRLETQYF	TGTGCCAGCAGCCAAGTAGTAGCTTCTCCTCGACTGGAGACCCAGTACTTC	TRBV14	TRBJ2-5	few	.
CASSPTPPGSGSYEQYF	TGTGCCAGCAGCCCGACCCCACCAGGGTCGGGTTCCTACGAGCAGTACTTC	TRBV7-6	TRBJ2-7	few	.
CASRKGREQYF	TGTGCCAGCCGGAAGGGGCGCGAGCAGTACTTC	TRBV6-5	TRBJ2-7	.	.
CSGRTAATNEKLFF	TGCAGCGGTCGGACAGCCGCAACTAATGAAAAACTGTTTTTT	TRBV29-1	TRBJ1-4	once	.
CASSRTSGGPGAKNIQYF	TGCGCCAGCAGCAGGACTAGCGGGGGCCCGGGAGCCAAAAACATTCAGTACTTC	TRBV5-1	TRBJ2-4	.	TRBD2
CASRGLPGGYTF	TGTGCCAGCAGGGGCCTCCCCGGCGGCTACACCTTC	TRBV28	TRBJ1-2	few	.
CASSRQAAYGYTF	TGTGCCAGCAGCCGACAGGCTGCCTATGGCTACACCTTC	TRBV5-4	TRBJ1-2	.	.
CASSLTGVTDTQYF	TGTGCCAGCAGCTTAACGGGGGTCACAGATACGCAGTATTTT	TRBV7-9	TRBJ2-3	.	.
CASSFFQGNEQFF	TGTGCCAGCAGTTTTTTCCAGGGGAATGAGCAGTTCTTC	TRBV2	TRBJ2-1	.	.
CASRDPGQLTEAFF	TGTGCCAGTAGAGATCCGGGACAACTCACTGAAGCTTTCTTT	TRBV19	TRBJ1-1	.	.
CASSLRTSGIYEQYF	TGTGCCAGCAGCTTAAGGACTAGCGGGATTTACGAGCAGTACTTC	TRBV13	TRBJ2-7	.	TRBD2
CASTLLAGDPGELFF	TGCGCCAGCACCCTCCTAGCGGGAGATCCCGGGGAGCTGTTTTTT	TRBV5-1	TRBJ2-2	.	TRBD2
CASCFQGGEKLFF	TGTGCCAGCTGTTTTCAGGGCGGAGAAAAACTGTTTTTT	TRBV2	TRBJ1-4	.	.
CASKGQHATNEKLFF	TGCGCCAGCAAAGGACAGCATGCAACTAATGAAAAACTGTTTTTT	TRBV5-1	TRBJ1-4	once	.
CATARDRMTDTQYF	TGTGCCACCGCACGGGACAGAATGACAGATACGCAGTATTTT	TRBV18	TRBJ2-3	.	TRBD1
CASSLLRVGETQYF	TGTGCCAGCAGCCTCCTCAGGGTTGGAGAGACCCAGTACTTC	TRBV5-8	TRBJ2-5	.	.
CASSSSGIEGYTF	TGTGCCAGCAGTTCATCAGGTATTGAGGGCTACACCTTC	TRBV6-6	TRBJ1-2	.	.
CATSAWDFRETQYF	TGTGCCACCAGCGCGTGGGACTTTCGAGAGACCCAGTACTTC	TRBV15	TRBJ2-5	.	.
CASSLVPGASGGYEQYF	TGTGCCAGCAGCTTAGTTCCGGGGGCTAGCGGAGGTTACGAGCAGTACTTC	TRBV11-2	TRBJ2-7	.	.
CASLAGGSTDTQYF	TGTGCCAGCTTAGCGGGGGGAAGCACAGATACGCAGTATTTT	TRBV6-1	TRBJ2-3	few	TRBD2
CASSVGGDTEAFF	TGTGCCAGCAGCGTAGGCGGAGACACTGAAGCTTTCTTT	TRBV9	TRBJ1-1	.	.
CASRGTPSNTGELFF	TGTGCCAGCAGGGGGACACCCTCGAACACCGGGGAGCTGTTTTTT	TRBV27	TRBJ2-2	.	.
CASSLMSGRAWNEQFF	TGTGCCAGCAGTTTAATGAGCGGGAGGGCCTGGAATGAGCAGTTCTTC	TRBV28	TRBJ2-1	.	TRBD2
CASTIRQAENNEQFF	TGTGCCAGTACTATCAGACAGGCGGAGAACAATGAGCAGTTCTTC	TRBV19	TRBJ2-1	.	.
CASSWTDTEAFF	TGTGCCAGCAGTTGGACAGACACTGAAGCTTTCTTT	TRBV14	TRBJ1-1	.	.
CATIVSGANVLTF	TGTGCCACCATAGTTTCTGGGGCCAACGTCCTGACTTTC	TRBV6-5	TRBJ2-6	.	.
CASGQGVGPQHF	TGTGCCAGCGGGCAGGGTGTTGGGCCCCAGCATTTT	TRBV27	TRBJ1-5	.	.
CASSSRQGSNEQFF	TGTGCCAGCAGCTCCCGACAGGGTAGTAATGAGCAGTTCTTC	TRBV13	TRBJ2-1	few	TRBD1
CASSVEGSGRASGEQYF	TGTGCCAGCAGCGTAGAGGGTAGCGGGAGGGCCTCAGGCGAGCAGTACTTC	TRBV9	TRBJ2-7	.	TRBD2
CASSQDRALSEQYF	TGTGCCAGCAGCCAAGACAGGGCGCTAAGCGAGCAGTACTTC	TRBV4-2	TRBJ2-7	.	.
CATRQGRNTEAFF	TGTGCCACCCGACAGGGGCGGAACACTGAAGCTTTCTTT	TRBV6-1	TRBJ1-1	.	TRBD1
CASSPGGQPQHF	TGTGCCAGCAGTCCCGGGGGTCAGCCCCAGCATTTT	TRBV27	TRBJ1-5	.	.
CAIRRDSSGNTIYF	TGTGCCATCAGACGGGACAGCTCTGGAAACACCATATATTTT	TRBV10-3	TRBJ1-3	.	TRBD1
CASRREGADTQYF	TGCGCCAGCAGGCGGGAGGGAGCTGATACGCAGTATTTT	TRBV5-1	TRBJ2-3	.	TRBD2
CASSEIGARQPQHF	TGTGCCAGCAGTGAAATAGGGGCGAGGCAGCCCCAGCATTTT	TRBV2	TRBJ1-5	once	.
CASSLQSGDNEQFF	TGCGCCAGCAGCTTGCAATCAGGGGACAATGAGCAGTTCTTC	TRBV5-1	TRBJ2-1	.	.
CASRPGTSGSYEQYF	TGTGCCAGCAGACCCGGGACTAGCGGCTCCTACGAGCAGTACTTC	TRBV6-1	TRBJ2-7	.	TRBD2
CASSLERNSYEQYF	TGTGCCAGCAGCTTGGAGCGGAATTCCTACGAGCAGTACTTC	TRBV9	TRBJ2-7	.	.